This passage covers 30 T cell receptor beta chains from one sample sequenced in a study of blood T cells in healthy people across ages. The authors ran a second PCR of roughly 6 to 12 cycles using a sample-barcoded 5' primer and a J-beta primer mix. TCRdb called the 5' RACE reads again in MiXCR, with one record for every CDR3 protein. Among about 1.8 million distinct CDR3 sequences listed, approximately 50% were seen once. Sequenced: blood. The receptors were gathered from a woman aged 40-49 years in good health.

This clonotype has more than one count but fewer than ten. The genes are TRBV27 and TRBJ2-5; possibly TRBD2 for D (5 bases). The germline CDR1 and CDR2 sequences are MNHEY and SMNVEV (reference sequence). Trimming took off 3 bases at V and 7 bases at J, with 9 bases between the two ends. The CDR3 runs to 12 residues. CDR3 in amino acids: CASSFGVGTQYF. The CDR3 coding sequence is TGTGCCAGCAGTTTCGGGGTCGGGACCCAGTACTTC.

The chain combines TRBV6-1 with TRBJ1-1; TRBD1 might be the D (6 bases). Germline values: CDR1 MNHNS, CDR2 SASEGT. Trimming cost V 10 bases and J 4 bases, with 25 bases left between them. CDR3 length: 16 amino acids. The CDR3 sequence is CAIRQATLLLSTEAFF. The CDR3 nucleotides read TGTGCCATAAGACAGGCAACACTCCTTTTGAGCACTGAAGCTTTCTTT.

This clonotype was counted only a few times. This chain uses TRBV4-3 with TRBJ2-1; TRBD2 might be the D (5 bases). The CDR3 loop spans 17 amino acids. The germline V gene has CDR1 LGHNA and CDR2 YSLEER. V gave up 1 base and J gave up 0 bases, with 13 bases separating them. The CDR3 DNA sequence: TGCGCCAGCAGCCAAGTGGCCTCAGCGGTCTCCTACAATGAGCAGTTCTTC. Amino acid sequence: CASSQVASAVSYNEQFF.

The chain joins TRBV7-6 to TRBJ2-3; the D call may be TRBD1 or TRBD2 (7 bases each). CDR3 length: 16 amino acids. Germline-derived CDR1 and CDR2 are SGHVS and FNYEAQ. The V end was cut by 6 bases, the J end by 0 bases, with 16 bases between. CDR3 sequence (DNA): TGTGCCAGCAGTCCAGGGGGGGGTTTTAGCACAGATACGCAGTATTTT. Protein sequence: CASSPGGGFSTDTQYF.

J is TRBJ1-4 and V is TRBV7-2, with D possibly TRBD1 on 5 matching bases. V lost 0 bases and J 5 bases, leaving 10 bases between the germline ends. The CDR3 loop spans 15 amino acids. The germline gives CDR1 SGHTA, CDR2 FQGNSA. CDR3 loop: CTSSLASAGNEKLFF. CDR3 nucleotides: TGTACCAGCAGCTTAGCCTCCGCAGGGAATGAAAAACTGTTTTTT. Full variable domain (missing parts from reference TRBV7-2 and TRBJ1-4): GAGVSQSPSNKVTEKGKDVELRCDPISGHTALYWYRQSLGQGLEFLIYFQGNSAPDKSGLPSDRFSAERTGGSVSTLTIQRTQQEDSAVYLCTSSLASAGNEKLFFGSGTQLSVL.

Worth noting for this clonotype: The junction does not match germline at one end; this may be a read error. This chain joins TRBV12-3 or TRBV12-4 and TRBJ2-7; TRBD1 might be the D (6 bases). The CDR3 length is 15 residues. CDR3 DNA sequence: TGTGCCAGCAGTTTTTCAGGGGTTAACTCCTACGGGCAGTACTTC. As protein: CASSFSGVNSYGQYF.

For this clonotype: A much larger clone sits a single nucleotide away, making a read error possible. The chain employs TRBV7-2 and TRBJ2-3; D remains unclear. Looked up from germline, CDR1 is SGHTA and CDR2 is FQGNSA. This CDR3 has 13 residues. V lost 5 bases, J lost 2 bases, and 8 bases lay in between. CDR3 sequence: CASSVTFTDTQYF. The DNA for the CDR3 is TGTGCCAGCAGCGTAACGTTCACAGATACGCAGTATTTT.

The chain recombines TRBV12-3 or TRBV12-4 with TRBJ2-3; 8 bases align to TRBD2. V dropped 3 bases and J dropped 5; count of bases not matched to a gene: 4. The CDR3 loop spans 14 amino acids. This chain's CDR3 is CASSFGTSRDTQYF. DNA of the CDR3: TGTGCCAGCAGTTTCGGGACTAGTAGAGATACGCAGTATTTT.

The rearrangement uses TRBV4-3 and TRBJ1-1; D unresolved. Germline V gene lookup returns CDR1 LGHNA and CDR2 YSLEER. The ends were cut back, 4 bases at V and 5 bases at J, with 11 bases in the middle. The CDR3 is 13 residues long. CDR3 amino acids: CASSPMDRTEAFF. Written as DNA, the CDR3 is TGCGCCAGCAGCCCGATGGACCGGACTGAAGCTTTCTTT.

The chain has TRBV9 and TRBJ2-2; the D is unclear. This CDR3 is 15 amino acids long. Trimming left V 0 bases short and J 5 bases short, with 11 bases between. Germline lookup yields CDR1 SGDLS and CDR2 YYNGEE. The CDR3, as DNA: TGTGCCAGCAGCGTAGCCCTAGGGAAGACCGGGGAGCTGTTTTTT. It codes for CASSVALGKTGELFF.

On this clonotype: Since the CDR3 does not end with the conserved phenylalanine or tryptophan, this likely comes from a read error. The chain combines TRBV4-2 with TRBJ2-1; D perhaps matches TRBD2 (6 bases). The germline gives CDR1 LGHNA, CDR2 YNFKEQ. V was shortened by 4 bases and J by 0 bases, with 13 bases between the two germline ends. There are 16 residues in the CDR3. In DNA, the CDR3 is TGTGCCAGCAGCCGGGACTCGCTGGTCTCCTACAATGAGCAGTTCTCC. Amino acids: CASSRDSLVSYNEQFS.

This clonotype has more than one count but fewer than ten. The chain combines TRBV2 with TRBJ2-1; D is ambiguous. Germline values: CDR1 SNHLY, CDR2 FYNNEI. V shed 7 bases and J shed 6 bases, with 10 bases lying between them. This CDR3 has 12 amino acids. The CDR3 loop reads CASTLVVNEQFF. In DNA, the CDR3 is TGTGCCAGCACCCTGGTCGTCAATGAGCAGTTCTTC.

Turning to this clonotype: One end of the junction does not line up with germline, which may come from a read error. The chain is built from TRBV20-1 and TRBJ2-6, with D tentatively TRBD1 or TRBD2 (5 bases each). Germline V gene lookup returns CDR1 DFQATT and CDR2 SNEGSKA (reference sequence). CDR3 length equals 14 residues. The CDR3 nucleotides are TGCAGTGCGATGATCGGGGCTGGGGCCAACGTCCCGACTTTC. Its translation: CSAMIGAGANVPTF.

The chain links TRBV7-2 to TRBJ2-6; no clear D. Between the trimmed V and J ends, which lost 5 bases and 2 bases, there was a span of 10 bases. CDR1 is SGHTA, CDR2 FQGNSA, per germline. The CDR3 sequence is 15 residues long. The CDR3 DNA is TGTGCCAGCAGCCCCTGGACGGCTGGGGCCAACGTCCTGACTTTC. Translating gives CASSPWTAGANVLTF. The full variable domain, rest sourced from reference TRBV7-2 and TRBJ2-6, is GAGVSQSPSNKVTEKGKDVELRCDPISGHTALYWYRQSLGQGLEFLIYFQGNSAPDKSGLPSDRFSAERTGGSVSTLTIQRTQQEDSAVYLCASSPWTAGANVLTFGAGSRLTVL.

This clonotype was observed a few times. This chain connects TRBV20-1 to TRBJ1-2; 10 positions match TRBD1. This CDR3 is built from 18 residues. Trimming took 7 bases from V and 7 from J; bases not matched to a gene: 24. Germline V gene lookup returns CDR1 DFQATT and CDR2 SNEGSKA (reference sequence). The CDR3 loop is CSVRLGTGAYPPPRGYTF. The DNA for the CDR3 is TGCAGTGTACGCCTTGGGACAGGGGCCTATCCCCCCCCCCGTGGCTACACCTTC.

This rearrangement joins TRBV20-1 to TRBJ1-2; TRBD1 agrees at 7 bases. Germline V gives CDR1 DFQATT, CDR2 SNEGSKA (reference sequence). V was clipped by 0 bases and J by 9 bases; unmatched bases: 10. The CDR3 has 14 residues. The CDR3 loop is CSARDSDRVISYTF. In DNA form, the CDR3 reads TGCAGTGCTAGAGATAGTGACAGGGTGATAAGCTACACCTTC.

A few counts support this clonotype. The rearrangement uses TRBV20-1 and TRBJ1-2, with 7 bases fitting TRBD1. Per germline, CDR1 DFQATT and CDR2 SNEGSKA (reference sequence). CDR3 size: 13 residues. V trimming: 6 bases; J trimming: 6 bases; junction bases outside the gene matches: 10. The CDR3 is CSARDSLINGYTF. The CDR3 coding sequence is TGCAGTGCCCGGGACAGCCTTATTAATGGCTACACCTTC.

Only a few counts were recorded for this clonotype. This chain joins TRBV20-1 and TRBJ2-1, with D possibly matching TRBD1 (6 bases). The CDR3 has 15 residues. Germline CDR1 is DFQATT and CDR2 is SNEGSKA (reference sequence). V lost 3 bases to trimming and J lost 6 bases, with 18 bases between them. The CDR3 DNA reads TGCAGTGCTAGTAGGGGACATTTGGGTCTCAATGAGCAGTTCTTC. Encoded protein: CSASRGHLGLNEQFF.

The CDR3 nucleotides are TGTGCCAGCAGTGTGACAGGAGGGGATACGCAGTATTTT. It yields the protein CASSVTGGDTQYF. The J gene is TRBJ2-3, the V gene TRBV25-1; TRBD1 or TRBD2 may be the D gene (6 bases each). The CDR3 is made up of 13 amino acids. V lost 4 bases to trimming and J lost 6 bases, with 11 bases between them. The germline V gene has CDR1 MGHDK and CDR2 SYGVNS. Together with reference TRBV25-1 and TRBJ2-3, the CDR3 gives the full variable domain: EADIYQTPRYLVIGTGKKITLECSQTMGHDKMYWYQQDPGMELHLIHYSYGVNSTEKGDLSSESTVSRIRTEHFPLTLESARPSHTSQYLCASSVTGGDTQYFGPGTRLTVL.

The chain joins TRBV9 to TRBJ2-1, with D uncertain. Germline CDR1 reads SGDLS; CDR2 reads YYNGEE. The CDR3 extends over 17 amino acids. V shed 3 bases and J shed 3 bases, with 19 bases lying between them. The CDR3 sequence is CASSDRVWITNYNEQFF. The CDR3 bases are TGTGCCAGCAGCGATAGAGTGTGGATTACTAACTACAATGAGCAGTTCTTC.

The chain combines TRBV5-1 with TRBJ2-1; the D gene is possibly TRBD1 (6 bases). V lost 7 bases to trimming and J lost 6 bases, with 11 bases between them. The CDR3 has 12 residues. The germline gives CDR1 SGHRS, CDR2 YFSETQ. CDR3 nucleotide sequence: TGCGCCAGCTGGGACATCCTCAATGAGCAGTTCTTC. Translation gives CASWDILNEQFF.

This clonotype was picked up one time. The CDR3 nucleotides are TGTGCCAGCAGTGAAATACGGGGGGTCCTGGAGACCCAGTACTTC. Its protein product is CASSEIRGVLETQYF. V gene TRBV2 combines with J gene TRBJ2-5; TRBD2 matches 7 bases. In germline, CDR1 is SNHLY, CDR2 FYNNEI. The CDR3 contains 15 residues. V was pared by 2 bases and J by 5 bases, with 8 bases of the junction left unmatched.

The chain is built from TRBV18 and TRBJ1-5, with no clear D. V gave up 4 bases and J gave up 6 bases, with 25 bases separating them. This CDR3 is built from 18 residues. Per germline, CDR1 KGHSH and CDR2 LQKENI. Here the CDR3 reads CASSLDPQTWSSSQPQHF. In DNA form, the CDR3 reads TGTGCCAGCTCACTAGACCCACAGACGTGGTCGTCTAGTCAGCCCCAGCATTTT. The complete variable domain, with remaining parts taken from reference TRBV18 and TRBJ1-5, reads NAGVMQNPRHLVRRRGQEARLRCSPMKGHSHVYWYRQLPEEGLKFMVYLQKENIIDESGMPKERFSAEFPKEGPSILRIQQVVRGDSAAYFCASSLDPQTWSSSQPQHFGDGTRLSIL.

The rearrangement links TRBV12-3 or TRBV12-4 to TRBJ1-5, with 8 bases that match TRBD1. V shed 7 bases and J 8 bases; nucleotides not matched to a gene: 13. CDR3 length: 15 amino acids. The CDR3 loop is CASTPGSGGTEPQHF. Written as DNA, the CDR3 is TGTGCCAGCACTCCCGGGTCAGGGGGCACGGAGCCCCAGCATTTT.

This chain connects TRBV28 to TRBJ2-5, with 7 bases aligning to TRBD2. V was clipped by 11 bases and J by 0 bases; unmatched bases: 9. Germline V gene lookup returns CDR1 MDHEN and CDR2 SYDVKM. The CDR3 is 14 amino acids. CDR3 sequence reads: CAGTGGGDQETQYF. In DNA, the CDR3 is TGTGCCGGCACTGGGGGGGGAGACCAAGAGACCCAGTACTTC.

The rearrangement links TRBV12-3 or TRBV12-4 to TRBJ1-2; a possible D gene is TRBD1 (6 bases). V was clipped by 4 bases and J by 8 bases, with 20 bases between them. The CDR3 runs to 15 residues. The CDR3 DNA sequence: TGTGCCAGCAGTTCCGGGACACCCCAGTCAGGGGGCTACACCTTC. This translates into CASSSGTPQSGGYTF.

This CDR3 is CASSVTVYYNSPLHF. As DNA, the CDR3 is TGTGCCAGCAGCGTGACAGTTTACTATAATTCACCCCTCCACTTT. The J gene is TRBJ1-6, the V gene TRBV5-5, with D tentatively TRBD1 (5 bases). V gave up 4 bases and J gave up 3 bases, with 11 bases separating them. CDR3 length: 15 amino acids. Per germline, CDR1 SGHKS and CDR2 YYEKEE (reference sequence).

The chain links TRBV28 to TRBJ1-5; 7 bases are shared with TRBD1. Germline CDR1 MDHEN, CDR2 SYDVKM. The CDR3 runs to 13 residues. V dropped 10 bases and J dropped 2; count of bases not matched to a gene: 5. DNA for the CDR3: TGTGCCATTCGGACAGGCGGCAATCAGCCCCAGCATTTT. Its translation is CAIRTGGNQPQHF.

This clonotype appeared a few times. The chain has TRBV2 and TRBJ1-2; D gene uncertain. The CDR3 is 15 amino acids. With 0 bases removed from V and 8 bases from J, the gap between germline ends came to 16 bases. Germline values: CDR1 SNHLY, CDR2 FYNNEI. For the CDR3, the DNA is TGTGCCAGCAGTGAAGCACCCGTCCGTTCAGGAGGCTACACCTTC. Its protein product is CASSEAPVRSGGYTF.

The genes are TRBV14 and TRBJ2-1, with TRBD2 identical over 7 bases. CDR3 length equals 16 residues. Germline CDR1 SGHDN, CDR2 FVKESK. The junction had 7 bases not matched to a gene; V was cut back by 0 bases and J by 5 bases. The CDR3 DNA reads TGTGCCAGCAGCCAAGAAGGGCGGGGGTGGAACAATGAGCAGTTCTTC. Translated, it gives CASSQEGRGWNNEQFF.